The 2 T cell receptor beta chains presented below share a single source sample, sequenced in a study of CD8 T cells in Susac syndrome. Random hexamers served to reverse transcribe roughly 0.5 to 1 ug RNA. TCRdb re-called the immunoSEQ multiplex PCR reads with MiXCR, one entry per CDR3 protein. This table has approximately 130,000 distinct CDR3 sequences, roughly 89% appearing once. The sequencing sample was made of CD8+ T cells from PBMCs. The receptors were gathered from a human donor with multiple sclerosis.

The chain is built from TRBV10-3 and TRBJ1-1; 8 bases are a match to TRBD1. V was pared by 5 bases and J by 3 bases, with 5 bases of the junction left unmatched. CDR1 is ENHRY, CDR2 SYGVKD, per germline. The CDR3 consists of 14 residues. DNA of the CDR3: TGTGCCATCAGTTCAGGGGGCCTTGACACTGAAGCTTTCTTT. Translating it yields CAISSGGLDTEAFF.

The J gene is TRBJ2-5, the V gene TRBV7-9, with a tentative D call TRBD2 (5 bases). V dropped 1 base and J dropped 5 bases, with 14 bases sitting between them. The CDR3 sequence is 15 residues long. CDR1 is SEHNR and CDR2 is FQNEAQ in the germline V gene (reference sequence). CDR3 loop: CASSLVVTGMETQYF. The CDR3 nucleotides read TGTGCCAGCAGCTTAGTGGTCACGGGGATGGAGACCCAGTACTTC.